This TCR beta chain was documented in a study of control samples from healthy donors and cancer patients. The data were produced by immunoSEQ multiplex PCR, yet TCRdb's version contains in-frame clones alone and is incomplete. The sample has about 160,000 clones; 85% to 95% are singletons. Germline V CDR1 and CDR2: MGHRA, YSYEKL. The CDR3 is 13 amino acids. V lost 3 bases and J lost 4, with 10 bases in between. The receptor was isolated from a middle-aged woman in good health. The chain recombines TRBV4-1 with TRBJ2-7; no definite D call. Sequenced input: blood. CDR3 coding DNA: TGCGCCAGCAGCCACCCCCCTGGGTACGAGCAGTACTTC. Protein sequence: CASSHPPGYEQYF.